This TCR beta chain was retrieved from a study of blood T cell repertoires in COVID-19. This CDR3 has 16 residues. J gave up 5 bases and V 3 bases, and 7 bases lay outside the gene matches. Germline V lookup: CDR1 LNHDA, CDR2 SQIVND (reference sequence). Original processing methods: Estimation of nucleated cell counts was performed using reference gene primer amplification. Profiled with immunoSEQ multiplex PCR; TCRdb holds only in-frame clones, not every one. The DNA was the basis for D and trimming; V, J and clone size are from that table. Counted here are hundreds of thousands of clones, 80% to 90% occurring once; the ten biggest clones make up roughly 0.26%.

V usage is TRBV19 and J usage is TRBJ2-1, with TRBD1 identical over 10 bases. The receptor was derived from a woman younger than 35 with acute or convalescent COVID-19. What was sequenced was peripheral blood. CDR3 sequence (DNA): TGTGCCAGTAGTATCTGGACAGGGGGATTAGACAATGAGCAGTTCTTC. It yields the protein CASSIWTGGLDNEQFF.